A selection of T cell receptor beta chains follows, all from one sample in a study of patients and donors after allogeneic stem cell transplantation. TCRdb re-called the RT-PCR reads through MiXCR, storing one row per CDR3 protein. The sample lists about a million distinct CDR3 sequences, under 20% occurring once. Material for sequencing was blood, either unsorted or a sorted T cell fraction (not recorded which). Receptor source: a human donor who was either an allogeneic HSCT recipient or a stem cell or donor lymphocyte infusion donor (not recorded which). It is not recorded whose cells these are; they may come from a transplant donor. CDR3s include the opening cysteine and the closing phenylalanine or tryptophan. The D gene is left open where the match is weak. Where a row states a size, it is once, few, many or the class of an expanded clone; other rows omit it.

>TRBJ1-5|.|TRBV12-3/TRBV12-4|TRBD1
CASSLQGARGQPQHF
TGTGCCAGCAGCCTCCAGGGGGCGCGAGGTCAGCCCCAGCATTTT
>TRBJ2-1|.|TRBV12-3/TRBV12-4|TRBD2
CASSSPGGPWDYSYNEQFF
TGTGCCAGCAGTTCGCCGGGAGGGCCCTGGGATTACTCCTACAATGAGCAGTTCTTC
>TRBJ1-3|.|TRBV12-3/TRBV12-4|.
CASSLLDGNTIYF
TGTGCCAGCAGTCTTCTCGATGGAAACACCATATATTTT
>TRBJ1-6|.|TRBV6-2/TRBV6-3|TRBD1
CASSYGTGDLLHF
TGTGCCAGCAGTTACGGGACAGGTGATCTCCTCCACTTT
>TRBJ2-2|.|TRBV3-1|TRBD2
CASSYRTSLNTGELFF
TGTGCCAGCAGCTATCGGACTAGCCTGAACACCGGGGAGCTGTTTTTT
>TRBJ1-3|many|TRBV12-3/TRBV12-4|.
CASSPFWGNTIYF
TGTGCCAGCTCCCCATTTTGGGGAAACACCATATATTTT
>TRBJ2-2|few|TRBV24-1|.
CATSDLWDGDLNTGELFF
TGTGCCACCAGTGATTTGTGGGACGGGGACCTGAACACCGGGGAGCTGTTTTTT
>TRBJ2-7|.|TRBV3-1|.
CASSQARHPTYEQYF
TGTGCCAGCAGCCAAGCCAGGCATCCGACCTACGAGCAGTACTTC
>TRBJ1-5|.|TRBV12-3/TRBV12-4|TRBD1
CASSYPPGTVNNQPQHF
TGTGCCAGCAGTTACCCTCCCGGGACAGTGAACAATCAGCCCCAGCATTTT
>TRBJ2-1|.|TRBV18|TRBD2
CASSSLAGGEVQFF
TGTGCCAGCTCATCTCTAGCGGGAGGGGAAGTGCAGTTCTTC
>TRBJ2-1|few|TRBV18|TRBD2
CASSDGTTSGRLAHEQFF
TGTGCCAGCTCCGATGGGACTACTAGCGGGAGGCTGGCCCATGAGCAGTTCTTC
>TRBJ1-2|.|TRBV4-2|.
CASSQPTNYGYTF
TGTGCCAGCAGCCAACCTACTAACTATGGCTACACCTTC
>TRBJ1-2|.|TRBV5-1|.
CASSLNWGQGYTF
TGCGCCAGCAGCTTGAACTGGGGGCAAGGCTACACCTTC
>TRBJ1-2|.|TRBV6-1|.
CASSGTDRYGYTF
TGTGCCAGCAGTGGGACAGACCGCTATGGCTACACCTTC
>TRBJ1-4|many|TRBV12-3/TRBV12-4|.
CASSLAWGGVDAEKLFF
TGTGCCAGCAGTTTAGCGTGGGGAGGGGTGGATGCTGAAAAACTGTTTTTT
>TRBJ1-2|.|TRBV2|.
CASSGAEREGYTF
TGTGCCAGCAGTGGGGCGGAGAGGGAAGGCTACACCTTC
>TRBJ2-7|few|TRBV5-1|TRBD1
CASSSRGGRGYEQYF
TGCGCCAGCAGCTCGCGAGGGGGCCGGGGCTACGAGCAGTACTTC